A single sample is the source of the 18 T cell receptor beta chains below, sequenced in a study of response to subunit inactivated influenza vaccine (dated by TCRdb to 2017 to 2018). Library preparation was by RT-PCR. The reads were generated on an Illumina HiSeq 2500. TCRdb passed the public sequencing reads through fastp at Q25 and MiXCR, retaining productive beta sequences. All rows with the same CDR3 protein become a single entry with the most common DNA and genes. In all, the sample holds about 650,000 distinct CDR3 sequences, and 14% of those were seen once. The biggest ten clones account for 7.6% of the sample. The material was PBMCs from blood, obtained less than 15 days before vaccination. Receptor source: a man in his fifties who received an inactivated influenza vaccine. Donor details come from another sample of the same person, matched by shared clones.

V is TRBV11-1 and J is TRBJ2-2; perhaps TRBD2 as D (5 bases). CDR1 is SGHAT and CDR2 is FQDESV in the germline V gene (reference sequence). V was trimmed by 5 bases and J by 3 bases, leaving 10 bases between them. The CDR3 runs to 14 residues. As DNA, the CDR3 is TGTGCCAGCAGCATAGGAGGTTACACCGGGGAGCTGTTTTTT. Translation: CASSIGGYTGELFF.

This clonotype was recorded a few times. The V gene is TRBV15, the J gene TRBJ2-3; D is unclear. The CDR3 has 14 residues. Deletions cut 1 base from V and 0 bases from J, with 5 bases between. The germline CDR1 and CDR2 sequences are LNHNV and YYDKDF (reference sequence). CDR3 sequence: CATSRGGSTDTQYF. The DNA of the CDR3 is TGTGCCACCAGCAGAGGTGGCAGCACAGATACGCAGTATTTT.

In this sample, this clonotype turned up a few times. This chain links TRBV12-3 or TRBV12-4 with TRBJ2-2; no firm D call. V lost 8 bases to trimming and J lost 0 bases, with 13 bases between them. This CDR3 has 15 residues. This CDR3 reads CASLLTGTNTGELFF. The CDR3 DNA follows: TGTGCCAGCTTACTGACTGGAACGAACACCGGGGAGCTGTTTTTT.

There are a few counts of this clonotype. This chain links TRBV29-1 with TRBJ2-1; D is uncertain. Germline CDR1 reads SQVTM; CDR2 reads ANQGSEA. Trimming took 4 bases from V and 0 from J, leaving 10 bases between them. The CDR3 totals 14 residues. CDR3 amino acids: CSVVRQSSYNEQFF. In DNA, the CDR3 is TGCAGCGTTGTCCGGCAGAGCTCCTACAATGAGCAGTTCTTC.

The chain is built from TRBV4-2 and TRBJ2-7, with 7 bases matching TRBD2. Trimming took 1 base from V and 6 from J; bases not matched to a gene: 12. This CDR3 is built from 16 residues. The germline CDR1 and CDR2 sequences are LGHNA and YNFKEQ. The CDR3 spells CASSQGLAGEAIEQYF. The CDR3 DNA follows: TGTGCCAGCAGCCAAGGTCTGGCGGGGGAGGCTATCGAGCAGTACTTC.

This clonotype was recorded a few times. This chain links TRBV6-5 with TRBJ1-1, with D uncertain. In germline, CDR1 is MNHEY, CDR2 SVGAGI. V was shortened by 4 bases and J by 1 base, with 10 bases between the two germline ends. The CDR3 length is 14 residues. The CDR3 DNA follows: TGTGCCAGCAGTTCACACCAACCGAACACTGAAGCTTTCTTT. As protein: CASSSHQPNTEAFF.

The chain uses TRBV20-1 and TRBJ1-1, with TRBD1 as a possible D gene (6 bases). In germline, CDR1 is DFQATT, CDR2 SNEGSKA (reference sequence). CDR3 length equals 13 residues. Trimming took 5 bases from V and 1 from J, leaving 11 bases between them. CDR3 coding DNA: TGCAGTGCTCGGGGGGGCGCGAACACTGAAGCTTTCTTT. Translated: CSARGGANTEAFF.

The chain joins TRBV29-1 to TRBJ1-2; perhaps TRBD1 as D (5 bases). CDR1 and CDR2 (germline): SQVTM, ANQGSEA. Trimming took 4 bases from V and 4 from J, leaving 10 bases between them. The CDR3 runs 12 residues. The DNA of the CDR3 is TGCAGCGTTGGCGAAGGGGCCTATGGCTACACCTTC. The encoded protein is CSVGEGAYGYTF.

This clonotype was detected ten times or more. The rearrangement uses TRBV4-1 and TRBJ2-2; D gene uncertain. Trimming shortened V by 4 bases and J by 2 bases, and 11 bases separated the two germline ends. This CDR3 has 15 amino acids. Germline CDR1 and CDR2: MGHRA and YSYEKL. The DNA of the CDR3 is TGCGCCAGCAGCCCAGTGCACCTAAACACCGGGGAGCTGTTTTTT. This gives the protein CASSPVHLNTGELFF.

This clonotype appeared a few times. The chain is built from TRBV10-3 and TRBJ2-5; maybe TRBD1 (6 bases). Trimming removed 5 bases at V and 5 bases at J, with 12 bases between. The germline gives CDR1 ENHRY, CDR2 SYGVKD. CDR3 size: 13 residues. CDR3 amino acids: CAISPTGHETQYF. The CDR3 coding sequence is TGTGCCATCAGTCCTACAGGGCATGAGACCCAGTACTTC.

This clonotype has only a few counts. This sequence joins TRBV4-1 and TRBJ1-1; D is perhaps TRBD1 (5 bases). Germline assignment: CDR1 MGHRA and CDR2 YSYEKL. CDR3 length: 14 residues. Trimming shortened V by 3 bases and J by 2 bases, and 10 bases separated the two germline ends. The CDR3 DNA sequence: TGCGCCAGCAGCCATCCGGGACCAAACACTGAAGCTTTCTTT. This gives the protein CASSHPGPNTEAFF.

The V call is TRBV5-1, the J call TRBJ2-3, with a weak D call TRBD2 (7 bases). This CDR3 region has 15 residues. The V gene's germline CDR1 is SGHRS and CDR2 YFSETQ. V was pared by 4 bases and J by 0 bases, with 12 bases between. The CDR3 loop is CASSTAGASTDTQYF. For the CDR3, the DNA is TGCGCCAGCAGCACGGCGGGGGCGAGCACAGATACGCAGTATTTT.

The chain joins TRBV30 to TRBJ2-2, with D hard to call. The CDR3 runs 15 residues. Trimming shortened V by 0 bases and J by 5 bases, and 13 bases separated the two germline ends. Germline V gene data show CDR1 as GTSNPN and CDR2 as SVGIG (reference sequence). The CDR3 sequence is CAWSVPLLRTGELFF. The CDR3 nucleotides read TGTGCCTGGAGTGTACCCCTGTTGAGGACCGGGGAGCTGTTTTTT. The variable domain in full, with the rest retrieved from reference TRBV30 and TRBJ2-2, is SQTIHQWPATLVQPVGSPLSLECTVEGTSNPNLYWYRQAAGRGLQLLFYSVGIGQISSEVPQNLSASRPQDRQFILSSKKLLLSDSGFYLCAWSVPLLRTGELFFGEGSRLTVL.

The genes are TRBV5-1 and TRBJ1-2; tentatively, D is TRBD1 (6 bases). CDR1 SGHRS and CDR2 YFSETQ come from the germline V gene. This CDR3 has 13 residues. V was clipped by 5 bases and J by 2 bases, with 10 bases between them. This chain's CDR3 is CASREGQNYGYTF. The CDR3 region has the DNA TGCGCCAGCAGAGAAGGACAGAACTATGGCTACACCTTC.

The chain combines TRBV7-8 with TRBJ2-5; TRBD2 agrees at 9 bases. The CDR3 covers 17 residues. Unmatched junction bases numbered 9, after V lost 2 bases and J lost 2 bases. Germline V gene lookup returns CDR1 SGHVS and CDR2 FQNEAQ. CDR3 residues: CASSLHRVAGVQETQYF. The CDR3 bases are TGTGCCAGCAGCTTACATCGAGTAGCGGGGGTGCAAGAGACCCAGTACTTC.

The V and J genes are TRBV7-8 and TRBJ2-3; the match to TRBD2 covers 14 bases. This CDR3 spans 13 amino acids. From germline, CDR1 is SGHVS and CDR2 FQNEAQ. V lost 4 bases to trimming and J lost 15 bases; unmatched junction nucleotides: 6. In DNA, the CDR3 is TGTGCCAGCAGCTCGGACGGGACTAGCGGGAGTTATTTT. This gives the protein CASSSDGTSGSYF.

The sample holds a few counts of this clonotype. The gene calls are TRBV15 and TRBJ2-1; 7 nucleotides align to TRBD2. Trimming cost V 0 bases and J 10 bases; bases outside gene matches: 3. The length of the CDR3 is 13 residues. Germline CDR1 is LNHNV and CDR2 is YYDKDF (reference sequence). CDR3 coding DNA: TGTGCCACCAGCAGAGAGGGGGGGGTAGAGCAGTTCTTC. Its translation: CATSREGGVEQFF.

This clonotype was picked up many times. The rearrangement uses TRBV5-1 and TRBJ2-7; D not certain. This CDR3 is 12 amino acids long. Germline lookup yields CDR1 SGHRS and CDR2 YFSETQ. V was pared by 7 bases and J by 0 bases, with 8 bases between. DNA of the CDR3: TGCGCCAGCCTTGGCGACTCCTACGAGCAGTACTTC. It encodes CASLGDSYEQYF.